What follows are 7 T cell receptor beta chains derived from one specimen sequenced in a study of tumor-infiltrating lymphocytes in primary liver carcinoma (dated by TCRdb to about 2017). These reads were obtained on an Illumina HiSeq 2500. TCRbeta-specific cDNA was reverse-transcribed from about 520 ng total RNA using a constant-region primer and ProtoScript II reverse transcriptase. Construction of the TCRbeta libraries relied on three nested rounds of multiplex PCR, following a slightly modified ARM-PCR procedure. Each of the first two PCR rounds ran for approximately 11 cycles using multiplex TRBV1-TRBV30 forward primers together with a Cbeta reverse primer. TCRdb handled the public reads itself, with Q25 trimming in fastp and clone calling in MiXCR, and kept productive beta chains. Rows with one shared CDR3 protein collapse into an entry with the most common genes and DNA. This sample lists 320,000 or so distinct CDR3 sequences; about 60% were detected once. The top ten hold approximately 9% of the sample.

TRIzol reagent was used to extract blood RNA from unsorted whole blood, while the DNeasy Blood & Tissue kit provided the germline DNA. Sequencing was done on a sample of peripheral blood. Receptors originate from a man aged 35 to 55 with primary liver carcinoma and hepatitis B virus infection.

This clonotype was detected only a few times. V usage is TRBV5-4 and J usage is TRBJ2-7; TRBD1 agrees at 8 bases. The trim removed 0 bases at V and 6 bases at J, leaving 2 bases unmatched. CDR3 size: 13 residues. Germline lookup yields CDR1 SGHNT and CDR2 YYREEE (reference sequence). CDR3 sequence: CASSLAGGSEQYF. The CDR3, as DNA: TGTGCCAGCAGCTTGGCAGGGGGCAGCGAGCAGTACTTC.

The table lists this clonotype with a few counts. The chain uses TRBV4-2 and TRBJ1-5; no definite D call. Germline V gene lookup returns CDR1 LGHNA and CDR2 YNFKEQ. The germline V and J ends were trimmed by 0 bases and 1 base, with 13 bases remaining between them. The CDR3 has 17 amino acids. The CDR3, as DNA: TGTGCCAGCAGCCAAGATAAATTCATCCACAGCAATCAGCCCCAGCATTTT. As protein: CASSQDKFIHSNQPQHF.

This sequence joins TRBV7-8 and TRBJ2-4, with D hard to call. The CDR3 contains 14 residues. Germline V lookup: CDR1 SGHVS, CDR2 FQNEAQ. Trimming stripped 5 bases from V and 0 bases from J, with 8 bases between. This CDR3 reads CASSPTLAKNIQYF. CDR3 nucleotides: TGTGCCAGCAGCCCTACACTAGCCAAAAACATTCAGTACTTC. Using reference TRBV7-8 and TRBJ2-4 for the parts outside the CDR3, the full variable domain is GAGVSQSPRYKVAKRGQDVALRCDPISGHVSLFWYQQALGQGPEFLTYFQNEAQLDKSGLPSDRFFAERPEGSVSTLKIQRTQQEDSAVYLCASSPTLAKNIQYFGAGTRLSVL.

For this clonotype: The junction does not match germline at one end; this may be a read error. This chain joins TRBV5-4 and TRBJ2-7, with 10 bases that match TRBD2. Germline values: CDR1 SGHNT, CDR2 YYREEE (reference sequence). CDR3 length: 17 amino acids. The CDR3 sequence: CASSPNTGTSDSSEQYF. The CDR3 coding sequence is TGTGCCAGCAGCCCAAATACCGGGACTAGCGACTCCTCCGAGCAGTACTTC. Full variable domain (rest looked up from reference TRBV5-4 and TRBJ2-7): ETGVTQSPTHLIKTRGQQVTLRCSSQSGHNTVSWYQQALGQGPQFIFQYYREEENGRGNFPPRFSGLQFPNYSSELNVNALELDDSALYLCASSPNTGTSDSSEQYFGPGTRLTVT.

Comments on this clonotype: At one of its ends the junction is not consistent with the germline gene, which may arise from a read error. The chain couples TRBV6-2 or TRBV6-3 to TRBJ2-4; TRBD2 aligns across 9 bases. The CDR3 is made up of 17 amino acids. Germline lookup yields CDR1 MNHEY and CDR2 SVGEGT. DNA for the CDR3: TGTGCCAGCAGTTACTCGGCTAGCGGGATTGCCAAAAACGTTCAGTACTTC. Translation gives CASSYSASGIAKNVQYF.

This clonotype was detected a few times. The chain couples TRBV5-1 to TRBJ2-7, with TRBD1 identical over 8 bases. V dropped 4 bases and J dropped 2; count of bases not matched to a gene: 5. Germline V gene data show CDR1 as SGHRS and CDR2 as YFSETQ. CDR3 length equals 14 residues. This chain's CDR3 is CASSHGQGAYEQYF. CDR3 nucleotides: TGCGCCAGCAGCCACGGACAGGGTGCCTACGAGCAGTACTTC.

This chain links TRBV11-2 with TRBJ2-3; no clear D gene. The germline V and J ends were trimmed by 7 bases and 8 bases, with 25 bases remaining between them. Germline lookup yields CDR1 SGHAT and CDR2 FQNNGV. The CDR3 spans 16 residues. The CDR3 protein is CASIAMRTDLCGTQYF. In nucleotides, the CDR3 is TGTGCCAGCATCGCGATGCGGACGGATTTGTGTGGTACGCAGTATTTT. The whole variable domain, filled in from reference TRBV11-2 and TRBJ2-3, reads EAGVAQSPRYKIIEKRQSVAFWCNPISGHATLYWYQQILGQGPKLLIQFQNNGVVDDSQLPKDRFSAERLKGVDSTLKIQPAKLEDSAVYLCASIAMRTDLCGTQYFGPGTRLTVL.